These 27 T cell receptor beta chains were sequenced from one sample in a study of blood T cell repertoires in COVID-19 (dated by TCRdb to about 2020). Library prep was done by the immunoSEQ multiplex PCR assay. Entries here come from immuneACCESS through TCRdb and include only in-frame sequences with V and J called. Some clones fail to appear in such tables; in the studies checked, an unresolved V gene covers under half of the shortfall, and the cause of the remainder is unknown. The sample table records 120,000 or so clones; 55% to 75% of these occur just once. The ten largest clones capture about 0.85% of the sample. Sequences were obtained from peripheral blood. These receptors all come from a human donor with acute or convalescent COVID-19. The donor label of this sample is uncertain.

The chain joins TRBV2 to TRBJ1-1, with 9 bases fitting TRBD1. Germline V gene sequence: CDR1 SNHLY, CDR2 FYNNEI. This CDR3 is built from 13 residues. Unmatched junction bases numbered 9, after V lost 6 bases and J lost 10 bases. The CDR3 DNA follows: TGTGCCAGCAGGAGGGACAGGGAGTTCGGAGCTTTCTTT. Translating it yields CASRRDREFGAFF.

The rearrangement uses TRBV5-1 and TRBJ2-6; D unclear. CDR1 is SGHRS, CDR2 YFSETQ, per germline. The CDR3 runs to 19 residues. Trimming left V 4 bases short and J 0 bases short, with 20 bases between. This CDR3 is CASSRPLWATSSGANVLTF. CDR3 DNA sequence: TGCGCCAGCAGCCGACCTCTTTGGGCGACCAGCTCTGGGGCCAACGTCCTGACTTTC. The full variable domain, completed using reference TRBV5-1 and TRBJ2-6, is KAGVTQTPRYLIKTRGQQVTLSCSPISGHRSVSWYQQTPGQGLQFLFEYFSETQRNKGNFPGRFSGRQFSNSRSEMNVSTLELGDSALYLCASSRPLWATSSGANVLTFGAGSRLTVL.

The rearrangement joins TRBV19 to TRBJ1-5; tentatively, D is TRBD1 (6 bases). The CDR3 contains 15 residues. V gave up 6 bases and J gave up 5 bases, with 17 bases separating them. Germline values: CDR1 LNHDA, CDR2 SQIVND (reference sequence). The CDR3 region is CASSRAQGLHQPQHF. CDR3 DNA: TGTGCCAGTAGCCGAGCACAGGGCCTACATCAGCCCCAGCATTTT. The whole variable domain, remainder taken from reference TRBV19 and TRBJ1-5, is DGGITQSPKYLFRKEGQNVTLSCEQNLNHDAMYWYRQDPGQGLRLIYYSQIVNDFQKGDIAEGYSVSREKKESFPLTVTSAQKNPTAFYLCASSRAQGLHQPQHFGDGTRLSIL.

This clone was counted a few times. The chain couples TRBV4-1 to TRBJ1-3, with 9 bases identical to TRBD1. Germline CDR1 MGHRA, CDR2 YSYEKL. The V segment lost 1 base and the J segment 5 bases; nucleotides outside the gene matches: 6. The CDR3 extends over 16 amino acids. The CDR3 DNA sequence: TGCGCCAGCAGCCAAGTTGGGACAGGGCCGAGAAACACCATATATTTT. It is translated as CASSQVGTGPRNTIYF.

V usage is TRBV7-2 and J usage is TRBJ2-1; tentative D call: TRBD2 (5 bases). The CDR3 extends over 16 amino acids. Per the germline V gene, CDR1 is SGHTA and CDR2 is FQGNSA. Trimming took off 4 bases at V and 3 bases at J, with 16 bases between the two ends. Written as DNA, the CDR3 is TGTGCCAGCAGCTCCAGGACGGAGGCGTTCTACAATGAGCAGTTCTTC. The encoded protein is CASSSRTEAFYNEQFF.

The chain links TRBV18 to TRBJ2-1; 9 bases agree with TRBD1. Germline V gives CDR1 KGHSH, CDR2 LQKENI. The CDR3 runs to 14 residues. The trim removed 2 bases at V and 8 bases at J, leaving 4 bases unmatched. CDR3 sequence reads: CASSPGTGWYEQFF. As DNA, the CDR3 is TGTGCCAGCTCACCAGGGACAGGGTGGTATGAGCAGTTCTTC.

The genes are TRBV10-1 and TRBJ1-5; D not resolved. Germline CDR1 and CDR2: WNHNN and SYGVQD (reference sequence). The CDR3 covers 16 residues. V was clipped by 0 bases and J by 6 bases, with 15 bases between them. Written as DNA, the CDR3 is TGCGCCAGCAGTGAGTCATTCTTGGGTTCAGGTCAGCCCCAGCATTTT. Its protein product is CASSESFLGSGQPQHF.

The rearrangement uses TRBV11-2 and TRBJ1-2; D is possibly TRBD1 (5 bases). The CDR3 consists of 15 residues. Trimming left V 2 bases short and J 3 bases short, with 13 bases between. Germline CDR1 and CDR2: SGHAT and FQNNGV. CDR3 sequence: CASSLRGSADYGYTF. CDR3 nucleotide sequence: TGTGCCAGCAGCTTAAGGGGTAGTGCGGACTATGGCTACACCTTC. The full variable domain, completed using reference TRBV11-2 and TRBJ1-2, is EAGVAQSPRYKIIEKRQSVAFWCNPISGHATLYWYQQILGQGPKLLIQFQNNGVVDDSQLPKDRFSAERLKGVDSTLKIQPAKLEDSAVYLCASSLRGSADYGYTFGSGTRLTVV.

This chain connects TRBV5-6 to TRBJ1-4; 8 nucleotides line up with TRBD1. The V segment lost 0 bases and the J segment 8 bases; nucleotides outside the gene matches: 9. The length of the CDR3 is 16 residues. Germline V lookup: CDR1 SGHDT, CDR2 YYEEEE. CDR3 loop: CASSLASYQGAEKLFF. CDR3 bases: TGTGCCAGCAGCTTGGCCTCGTATCAGGGGGCGGAAAAACTGTTTTTT. The whole variable domain, remainder taken from reference TRBV5-6 and TRBJ1-4, is DAGVTQSPTHLIKTRGQQVTLRCSPKSGHDTVSWYQQALGQGPQFIFQYYEEEERQRGNFPDRFSGHQFPNYSSELNVNALLLGDSALYLCASSLASYQGAEKLFFGSGTQLSVL.

The gene calls are TRBV28 and TRBJ1-2, with D perhaps matching TRBD1 (6 bases). V lost 5 bases to trimming and J lost 4 bases, with 8 bases between them. The CDR3 sequence is 12 residues long. CDR1 and CDR2 (germline): MDHEN, SYDVKM. The CDR3 nucleotides are TGTGCCAGCAGTCGGGACATCTATGGCTACACCTTC. Amino acid sequence: CASSRDIYGYTF.

This chain uses TRBV10-2 with TRBJ1-6; tentatively, D is TRBD1 (6 bases). Germline CDR1 WSHSY, CDR2 SAAADI. Between the trimmed V and J ends, which lost 6 bases and 6 bases, there was a span of 15 bases. This CDR3 has 15 residues. CDR3 amino acids: CASSDRRNGNSPLHF. CDR3 nucleotides: TGCGCCAGCAGCGACAGGCGAAATGGTAATTCACCCCTCCACTTT.

In DNA, the CDR3 is TGTGCCAGCAGCTGGAGAATTGCAACTAATGAAAAACTGTTTTTT. It is translated as CASSWRIATNEKLFF. The chain recombines TRBV5-5 with TRBJ1-4, with no clear D. Trimming pared 3 bases from V and 0 bases from J, leaving 9 bases between. Germline CDR1 SGHKS, CDR2 YYEKEE (reference sequence). CDR3 size: 15 residues.

This clone was counted between two and nine times. This chain uses TRBV7-9 with TRBJ1-4; no reliable D call. CDR3 length: 14 residues. In germline, CDR1 is SEHNR, CDR2 FQNEAQ (reference sequence). V dropped 5 bases and J dropped 7 bases, with 14 bases sitting between them. CDR3 DNA sequence: TGTGCCAGCAGCCCGACTAATTCGGCTGAAAAACTGTTTTTT. Encoded protein: CASSPTNSAEKLFF.

The chain employs TRBV4-1 and TRBJ2-1, with 11 bases fitting TRBD2. Trimming cost V 3 bases and J 3 bases; bases outside gene matches: 7. The CDR3 consists of 17 residues. Looked up from germline, CDR1 is MGHRA and CDR2 is YSYEKL. The CDR3 loop is CASSQVSGGAVYNEQFF. As DNA, the CDR3 is TGCGCCAGCAGCCAGGTTAGCGGGGGGGCCGTCTACAATGAGCAGTTCTTC.

This chain uses TRBV6-1 with TRBJ2-5; TRBD2 aligns across 9 bases. With V trimmed by 3 bases and J by 7 bases, 9 bases remained unmatched. The CDR3 contains 15 residues. CDR1 is MNHNS and CDR2 is SASEGT in the germline V gene. CDR3 residues: CASSEVAGGILTQYF. The CDR3 DNA reads as TGTGCCAGCAGTGAGGTTGCGGGGGGGATTTTGACCCAGTACTTC.

This chain joins TRBV7-9 and TRBJ2-1; no definite D call. V shed 5 bases and J shed 5 bases, with 16 bases lying between them. Looked up from germline, CDR1 is SEHNR and CDR2 is FQNEAQ (reference sequence). The CDR3 loop spans 15 amino acids. The chain's CDR3 is CASSPRPNAHNEQFF. Written as DNA, the CDR3 is TGTGCCAGCAGCCCTAGGCCGAATGCCCACAATGAGCAGTTCTTC.

The chain recombines TRBV4-1 with TRBJ1-2; 7 bases map to TRBD1. There are 15 residues in the CDR3. With 4 bases clipped from V and 0 bases from J, the junction kept 5 bases outside the gene matches. The V gene's germline CDR1 is MGHRA and CDR2 YSYEKL. The CDR3 nucleotides are TGCGCCAGCAGCCGAACCGGGACAGCTAACTATGGCTACACCTTC. It is translated as CASSRTGTANYGYTF.

This clone was seen a handful of times. The CDR3 sequence is CASRPRGDFGELFF. The CDR3 nucleotides are TGTGCCAGCAGACCCCGGGGGGACTTCGGGGAGCTGTTTTTT. V is TRBV6-5 and J is TRBJ2-2; 7 nucleotides align to TRBD2. Germline V CDR1 and CDR2: MNHEY, SVGAGI. CDR3 length equals 14 residues. V shed 6 bases and J 7 bases; nucleotides not matched to a gene: 8.

V and J are TRBV3-1 (or the pseudogene TRBV3-2) and TRBJ1-2; D not certain. V was pared by 1 base and J by 7 bases, with 10 bases between. Germline V lookup: CDR1 LGHDT, CDR2 YNNKEL (reference sequence). The length of the CDR3 is 13 residues. This CDR3 reads CASSQGLGGGYTF. The CDR3 DNA reads as TGTGCCAGCAGCCAAGGGCTTGGAGGTGGCTACACCTTC.

V usage is TRBV11-2 and J usage is TRBJ2-7; 11 positions match TRBD1. The V segment lost 4 bases and the J segment 0 bases; nucleotides outside the gene matches: 2. Germline CDR1 reads SGHAT; CDR2 reads FQNNGV. The CDR3 contains 15 residues. The CDR3: CASSYGTGGSYEQYV. Written as DNA, the CDR3 is TGTGCCAGCAGCTACGGGACAGGGGGCTCCTACGAGCAGTACGTC.

This clone was detected once. The J gene is TRBJ2-3, the V gene TRBV6-6, with 9 nucleotides matching TRBD2. The CDR3 sequence is 15 residues long. CDR1 is MNHNY and CDR2 is SVGAGI in the germline V gene (reference sequence). After removal of 2 bases from V and 1 base from J, the junction contained 1 base not matched to a gene. In DNA form, the CDR3 reads TGTGCCAGCAGTTACGGCGGGGGGGGCACAGATACGCAGTATTTT. This codes for CASSYGGGGTDTQYF.

The chain uses TRBV24-1 and TRBJ2-7; 8 bases are a match to TRBD1. Germline V gene data show CDR1 as KGHDR and CDR2 as SFDVKD. This CDR3 comprises 15 residues. V trimming: 5 bases; J trimming: 1 base; junction bases outside the gene matches: 6. The DNA for the CDR3 is TGTGCCACCAGTGTAAGTACAGGGGGATCCTACGAGCAGTACTTC. This sequence encodes CATSVSTGGSYEQYF.

The table lists this clone with many counts. The chain carries TRBV5-1 and TRBJ2-7, with a possible D match to TRBD1 (6 bases). Trimming stripped 4 bases from V and 11 bases from J, with 19 bases between. CDR3 size: 13 residues. Per the germline V gene, CDR1 is SGHRS and CDR2 is YFSETQ. The chain's CDR3 is CASSPDPGQGKYF. The CDR3 coding sequence is TGCGCCAGCAGCCCGGACCCGGGCCAGGGGAAGTACTTC.

The rearrangement links TRBV24-1 to TRBJ2-3; 8 bases align to TRBD1. Germline V gives CDR1 KGHDR, CDR2 SFDVKD. The CDR3 has 14 amino acids. Trimming at V came to 4 bases and at J to 6 bases, leaving 5 bases not matched to a gene. The CDR3 sequence is CATSEGQAGDTQYF. The CDR3 DNA is TGTGCCACCAGTGAGGGACAGGCAGGGGATACGCAGTATTTT.

V is TRBV4-1 and J is TRBJ1-4, with 9 bases matching TRBD1. The CDR3 is 16 amino acids. Trimming removed 1 base from V and 7 bases from J; junction bases left unmatched: 7. CDR1 is MGHRA, CDR2 YSYEKL, per germline. DNA of the CDR3: TGCGCCAGCAGCCAAGCCGGGACAGGGAGGTTTGAAAAACTGTTTTTT. It translates to CASSQAGTGRFEKLFF.

The CDR3: CAWSVSVNEQFF. For the CDR3, the DNA is TGTGCCTGGAGTGTATCCGTCAATGAGCAGTTCTTC. The rearrangement joins TRBV30 to TRBJ2-1, with no clear D. There are 12 residues in the CDR3. CDR1 is GTSNPN and CDR2 is SVGIG in the germline V gene (reference sequence). Trimming removed 0 bases at V and 6 bases at J, with 6 bases between.

The genes are TRBV6-5 and TRBJ1-6; D is ambiguous. V dropped 7 bases and J dropped 5 bases, with 15 bases sitting between them. In germline, CDR1 is MNHEY, CDR2 SVGAGI. CDR3 size: 15 residues. CDR3 bases: TGTGCCAGCAAGAAACCCCTTGAGAATAATTCACCCCTCCACTTT. This codes for CASKKPLENNSPLHF.